The next 2 T cell receptor beta chains were all read from a single sample in a study of T-cell reconstitution after alpha-beta-depleted transplantation in children. The library targeted TCRbeta and was prepared with unique molecular identifiers. From the PCR reads, TCRdb called clonotypes with MiXCR, one entry per CDR3 protein. This sample has approximately 800,000 distinct CDR3 sequences, with roughly 15% found just once. Sequencing was performed on PBMCs, mostly from graft donor cells, taken 360 days after TCRalphabeta/CD19-depleted stem cell transplant. The receptors originated from a male patient younger than 18 who had a stem cell transplant for acute lymphoblastic leukemia, so the T cells may come from the graft donor.

This chain uses TRBV4-1 with TRBJ2-7, with 8 bases lining up with TRBD1. CDR3 length equals 15 residues. Trimming cost V 2 bases and J 4 bases; bases outside gene matches: 7. Per germline, CDR1 MGHRA and CDR2 YSYEKL. The CDR3 DNA reads as TGCGCCAGCAGCCAACCGAGACAGGGGCCGTACGAGCAGTACTTC. Its translation: CASSQPRQGPYEQYF.

This clonotype has only a few counts. The J gene is TRBJ1-5, the V gene TRBV5-1, with 11 bases lining up with TRBD1. CDR1 and CDR2 (germline): SGHRS, YFSETQ. Trimming took 4 bases from V and 4 from J; bases not matched to a gene: 4. The CDR3 contains 15 residues. CDR3 nucleotides: TGCGCCAGCAGCGGGGGGGACAGGGGGAATCAGCCCCAGCATTTT. Translated, it gives CASSGGDRGNQPQHF.